This paragraph covers one T cell receptor beta chain sequence. V was trimmed by 2 bases and J by 3 bases, leaving 13 bases between them. This CDR3 region has 15 residues. Germline V gives CDR1 MNHNS, CDR2 SASEGT. The data are from a study of shared clonotypes between healthy human individuals. Using immunoSEQ multiplex PCR, the repertoire was profiled, and TCRdb retains in-frame clones only, with some absent. The profile covers more than 1.2 million clones, with around 98.5% appearing a single time and under 0.45% taken by the ten largest. The source material was naive CD4+ T cells sorted from blood. The subset was: CD45RA+ positively selected. This TCR derives from a man aged 25 to 40 in good health. The chain joins TRBV6-1 to TRBJ1-1; possible D gene TRBD1, 6 bases. The CDR3 bases are TGTGCCAGCAGTGAAAGGCGCGGGGGGCACACTGAAGCTTTCTTT. Translating gives CASSERRGGHTEAFF.